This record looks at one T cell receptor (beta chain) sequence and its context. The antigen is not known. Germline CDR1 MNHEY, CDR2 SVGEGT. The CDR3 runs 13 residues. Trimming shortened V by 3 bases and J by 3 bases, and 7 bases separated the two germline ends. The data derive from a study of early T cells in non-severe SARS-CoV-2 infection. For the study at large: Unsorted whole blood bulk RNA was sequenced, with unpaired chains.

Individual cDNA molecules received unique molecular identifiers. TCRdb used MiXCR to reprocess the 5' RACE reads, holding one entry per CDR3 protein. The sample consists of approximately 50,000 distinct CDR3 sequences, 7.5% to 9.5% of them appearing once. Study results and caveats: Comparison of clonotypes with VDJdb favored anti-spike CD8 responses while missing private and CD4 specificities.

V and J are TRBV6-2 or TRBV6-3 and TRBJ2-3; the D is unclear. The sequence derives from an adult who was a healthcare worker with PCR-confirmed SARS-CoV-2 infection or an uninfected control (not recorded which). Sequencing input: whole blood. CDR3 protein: CASSYSATDTQYF. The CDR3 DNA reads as TGTGCCAGCAGTTATTCGGCGACAGATACGCAGTATTTT.